This TCR beta chain appears in the sequencing data of a study of shared clonotypes between healthy human individuals. Study-level information: Ranging from 18 to 49 in age, donors were two women and a few men.

This clone has more than one count but fewer than ten. Its ends do not fully match the called genes, so a read error is possible. The method was immunoSEQ multiplex PCR; TCRdb's version includes in-frame clones alone and lacks a portion of them. The table records around 940,000 clones, 70% to 85% of them present only once. This CDR3 contains 13 residues. Germline lookup yields CDR1 WNHNN and CDR2 SYGVQD (reference sequence). This chain uses TRBV10-1 with TRBJ1-1; D is unresolved. The sequencing sample was made of memory CD4+ T cells sorted from blood. Subset given: CD45RA-negative fraction. This TCR came from a young man in good health. CDR3 amino acids: CASSEQLSTGAFF. Here the CDR3 DNA reads TGCGCCAGCAGTGAACAGCTTTCAACTGGAGCTTTCTTT.